These T cell receptor beta chains were read from a single sample in a study of T cells after yellow fever vaccination. Using its own MiXCR run on the 5' RACE reads, TCRdb lists one record per CDR3 protein. The sample has hundreds of thousands of distinct CDR3 sequences; 18% are singletons. The sample consisted of PBMCs, taken before the yellow fever booster vaccination. The receptors were sampled from a man in his late teens or twenties who received the YFV17D yellow fever vaccine. Each CDR3 is given with its conserved first and last residue. The D gene is left open where the match is weak. Part of the rows lack a size; the others show once, few, many or a class for expanded clones.

>few|NA|TRBJ1-1|TRBV5-1
TGCGCCAGCAGCTTGGGCGGAGAGATGAACACTGAAGCTTTCTTT
CASSLGGEMNTEAFF
>many|NA|TRBJ1-1|TRBV5-5
TGTGCCAGCAGCATACAGGTGAACACTGAAGCTTTCTTT
CASSIQVNTEAFF
>few|NA|TRBJ2-5|TRBV7-3
TGTGCCAGCAGCAAAGGGTCTGGTGAGACCCAGTACTTC
CASSKGSGETQYF
>NA|TRBD1|TRBJ2-5|TRBV20-1
TGCAGTGCTAGAGGGGACAGGTTCCAAGAGACCCAGTACTTC
CSARGDRFQETQYF
>few|NA|TRBJ1-5|TRBV20-1
TGCAGTGCTAGTAGGGGTTGGAATCAGCCCCAGCATTTT
CSASRGWNQPQHF
>NA|NA|TRBJ2-5|TRBV27
TGTGCCAGCAGTTTATTTCCCCGGCGGGGGCCCCAAGAGACCCAGTACTTC
CASSLFPRRGPQETQYF
>NA|NA|TRBJ2-3|TRBV4-1
TGCGCCAGCAGCCAAGGAGTGAGCGGAACTCACACAGATACGCAGTATTTT
CASSQGVSGTHTDTQYF
>few|NA|TRBJ2-1|TRBV4-2
TGTGCCAGCAGCCAGGAGCCCCAACGTTTGGGGGGGCTTCCAGGTGGTGAGCAGTTCTTC
CASSQEPQRLGGLPGGEQFF
>once|NA|TRBJ1-1|TRBV19
TGTGCCAGTAGTTTCTCCCTAGCGGGCACTGAAGCTTTCTTT
CASSFSLAGTEAFF
>NA|TRBD1|TRBJ1-1|TRBV10-3
TGTGCCACCGGGTACAGGGGGGTCACTGAAGCTTTCTTT
CATGYRGVTEAFF
>NA|TRBD1|TRBJ1-5|TRBV12-3/TRBV12-4
TGTGCCAGCAGTTCCCAAGCGACAGGGGCTCAGCCCCAGCATTTT
CASSSQATGAQPQHF
>NA|NA|TRBJ1-2|TRBV2
TGTGCCAGCAGGGGACGAGCTGTTGGCTACACCTTC
CASRGRAVGYTF
>NA|TRBD2|TRBJ2-3|TRBV28
TGTGCCAGTCCTCCGGAGGGGACTAGCGGGGGAATCACAGATACGCAGTATTTT
CASPPEGTSGGITDTQYF
>NA|NA|TRBJ2-7|TRBV20-1
TGCAGTGCTAGAACCATTGGGGGCAGGAGACGGCTAGGGGAGCAGTACTTC
CSARTIGGRRRLGEQYF
>few|TRBD2|TRBJ2-5|TRBV9
TGTGCCAGCAGCGTAGAGTCCGGACTAGCGGGAGAGACCCAGTACTTC
CASSVESGLAGETQYF
>NA|TRBD2|TRBJ2-1|TRBV7-9
TGTGCCAGCAGCTCGACTAGCGGGGGACCGTGGCAGTTCTTC
CASSSTSGGPWQFF
>NA|NA|TRBJ1-2|TRBV6-5
TGTGCCAGCAGCTCCCGGGCCTTCTATGGCTACACCTTC
CASSSRAFYGYTF
>NA|NA|TRBJ2-2|TRBV5-1
TGCGCCAGCAGGGGTAGCGCCAACACCGGGGAGCTGTTTTTT
CASRGSANTGELFF
>NA|NA|TRBJ2-5|TRBV12-3/TRBV12-4
TGTGCCAGCAGTCGTCCCCCTGTTGGTCGGAGAAAGAAGACCCAGTACTTC
CASSRPPVGRRKKTQYF
>NA|NA|TRBJ2-1|TRBV20-1
TGCAGTGCTAGAGCGGGGCCCAATGAGCAGTTCTTC
CSARAGPNEQFF
>few|NA|TRBJ2-7|TRBV11-2
TGTGCCAGCAGCTTAGCCCTTGGGGGAGCCGAGCAGTACTTC
CASSLALGGAEQYF
>NA|NA|TRBJ2-3|TRBV18
TGTGCCAGCTCACTTGAACCCGCAGATACGCAGTATTTT
CASSLEPADTQYF
>few|NA|TRBJ2-2|TRBV12-3/TRBV12-4
TGTGCCAGCACCCCAGGGGGGTCCGGGGAGCTGTTTTTT
CASTPGGSGELFF
>few|NA|TRBJ2-3|TRBV7-9
TGTGCCAGCAGCCCCGAGTGGGGGCGCGACCCAGCTAGCACAGATACGCAGTATTTT
CASSPEWGRDPASTDTQYF
>few|TRBD2|TRBJ2-3|TRBV6-6
TGTGCCAGCATGGGCGGGGGGGGCACAGATACGCAGTATTTT
CASMGGGGTDTQYF
>NA|TRBD2|TRBJ2-7|TRBV11-2
TGTGCCAGCAGCTTAGATGCTGTAGCGGGGACTCTTATTGGGCAGTACTTC
CASSLDAVAGTLIGQYF
>NA|TRBD1|TRBJ2-3|TRBV29-1
TGCAGCGTTGAAAAGGGGGCTGTCACAGATACGCAGTATTTT
CSVEKGAVTDTQYF
>NA|TRBD1|TRBJ1-1|TRBV20-1
TGCAGGGGGGACAGGGGGAACACTGAAGCTTTCTTT
CRGDRGNTEAFF
>few|TRBD2|TRBJ2-2|TRBV5-1
TGCGCCAGCAGTCAGACTAGCGGGGACACCGGGGAGCTGTTTTTT
CASSQTSGDTGELFF
>NA|NA|TRBJ2-3|TRBV7-8
TGTGCCAGCAGCCCAACGGCCCGGGACTCCCTCAGGAATACGCAGTATTTT
CASSPTARDSLRNTQYF
>few|NA|TRBJ1-2|TRBV6-6
TGTGCCAGCAGTTACGTAGTGTCTGGGGATGGCTACACCTTC
CASSYVVSGDGYTF
>many|TRBD2|TRBJ2-3|TRBV20-1
TGCAGTGCTGGCATTCGGCTAGCGGCAGATACGCAGTATTTT
CSAGIRLAADTQYF
>NA|NA|TRBJ2-1|TRBV5-1
TGCGCCAGCAGCTTGGCCACGACTGATCGTTTCTTC
CASSLATTDRFF
>many|NA|TRBJ1-1|TRBV5-1
TGCGCCAGCAGCCCCACCAGAAACACTGAAGCTTTCTTT
CASSPTRNTEAFF
>few|NA|TRBJ1-4|TRBV7-9
TGTGCCAGCAGCCCGGCCCCACAGATTTCTGAAAAACTGTTTTTT
CASSPAPQISEKLFF
>few|NA|TRBJ2-1|TRBV11-2
TGTGCCAGCAGCTTAGCTCCATTCGGCTCTTTCAATGAGCAGTTCTTC
CASSLAPFGSFNEQFF
>few|NA|TRBJ1-6|TRBV5-1
TGCGCCAGCAGCTTGGAACGGGTGAATTCACCCCTCCACTTT
CASSLERVNSPLHF
>NA|TRBD2|TRBJ2-7|TRBV12-3/TRBV12-4
TGTGCCAGCAGTTCCTGGGGGGGTGGGAGCTCCTACGAGCAGTACTTC
CASSSWGGGSSYEQYF
>NA|NA|TRBJ2-3|TRBV7-9
TGTGCCAGCAGTAAGCAGCGGTTGACGCAGTATTTT
CASSKQRLTQYF
>NA|TRBD2|TRBJ2-3|TRBV29-1
TGCAGCGTTGAACTAGCGGGGGGTAGCACAGATACGCAGTATTTT
CSVELAGGSTDTQYF
>many|TRBD1|TRBJ2-7|TRBV7-6
TGTGCCAGCAGCCTAAGGCGGACAGGGGGCGCCAGCTCCTACGAGCAGTACTTC
CASSLRRTGGASSYEQYF
>NA|NA|TRBJ1-2|TRBV20-1
TGCAGTGCCGCGCAGGGCTCGAAAGGCTACACCTTC
CSAAQGSKGYTF
>few|NA|TRBJ1-2|TRBV6-6
TGTGCCAGCACGATAACCTGGGGGGTCTATGGCTACACCTTC
CASTITWGVYGYTF
>NA|NA|TRBJ2-1|TRBV6-5
TGTGCCAGCAGTTACGTATCGGGGGCGTACAATGAGCAGTTCTTC
CASSYVSGAYNEQFF
>few|TRBD2|TRBJ2-5|TRBV27
TGTGCCAGCAGTTTATGGGGAGCGGGGGTGCAAGAGACCCAGTACTTC
CASSLWGAGVQETQYF
>many|NA|TRBJ2-7|TRBV24-1
TGTGCCACCAGTGATTTCGACACGTACGAGCAGTACTTC
CATSDFDTYEQYF
>many|TRBD1|TRBJ2-7|TRBV29-1
TGCAGCGTTGTGTTCGGGACAGGGGGTTACTACGAGCAGTACTTC
CSVVFGTGGYYEQYF
>few|TRBD1|TRBJ2-5|TRBV27
TGTGCCAGCAGTTCCCTATCATTAGGGGGCGAAGAGACCCAGTACTTC
CASSSLSLGGEETQYF
>few|NA|TRBJ2-7|TRBV27
TGTGCCAGCAGTTCAACAGGCTCCCTCTACGAGCAGTACTTC
CASSSTGSLYEQYF
>few|NA|TRBJ1-4|TRBV5-1
TGCGCCAGCAGCTGGCAGGGAGATCAGGAAAAACTGTTTTTT
CASSWQGDQEKLFF
>few|TRBD2|TRBJ2-1|TRBV29-1
TGCAGCGTTCGAGGCGGGGGGGCCCACAATGAGCAGTTCTTC
CSVRGGGAHNEQFF
>few|NA|TRBJ2-3|TRBV5-1
TGCGCCAGCAGCTTGGGCTACGAGGGCTACGCAGATACGCAGTATTTT
CASSLGYEGYADTQYF
>NA|NA|TRBJ2-3|TRBV7-8
TGTGCCAGCAGCCGCGGTACGCCCGAAGGTGCAGATACGCAGTATTTT
CASSRGTPEGADTQYF
>few|NA|TRBJ1-1|TRBV7-9
TGTGCCAGCAGCCCACCCACGGCCATGAACACTGAAGCTTTCTTT
CASSPPTAMNTEAFF
>many|NA|TRBJ2-3|TRBV6-1
TGTGCCAGCCGTATCCAGAATACGCAGTATTTT
CASRIQNTQYF
>NA|NA|TRBJ2-3|TRBV9
TGTGCCAGCAGCGTAGCCAGCGGAGGCACAGATACGCAGTATTTT
CASSVASGGTDTQYF
>NA|TRBD1|TRBJ2-2|TRBV5-1
TGCGCCAGCAGCCCGGACAGGGTGATAACCGGGGAGCTGTTTTTT
CASSPDRVITGELFF
>NA|NA|TRBJ1-4|TRBV24-1
TGTGCCACCAGTGGAGAATCTAATGAAAAACTGTTTTTT
CATSGESNEKLFF
>few|NA|TRBJ2-1|TRBV6-1
TGTGCCAGCAGTGTTAGGCCCGAAAATGAGCAGTTCTTC
CASSVRPENEQFF